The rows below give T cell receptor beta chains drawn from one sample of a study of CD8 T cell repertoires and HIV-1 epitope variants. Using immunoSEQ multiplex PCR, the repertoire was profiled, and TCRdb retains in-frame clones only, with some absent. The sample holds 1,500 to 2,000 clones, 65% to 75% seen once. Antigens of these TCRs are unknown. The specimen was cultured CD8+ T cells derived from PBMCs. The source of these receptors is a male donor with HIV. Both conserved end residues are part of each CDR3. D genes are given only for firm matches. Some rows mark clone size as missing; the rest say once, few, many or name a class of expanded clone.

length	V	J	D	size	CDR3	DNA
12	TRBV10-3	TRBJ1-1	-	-	CAISEGDTEAFF	TGTGCCATCAGTGAGGGGGATACTGAAGCTTTCTTT
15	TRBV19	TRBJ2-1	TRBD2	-	CASSVGLADYNEQFF	TGTGCCAGTAGTGTGGGACTAGCGGACTACAATGAGCAGTTCTTC
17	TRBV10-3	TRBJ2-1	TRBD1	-	CAISGGSTGTDNNEQFF	TGTGCCATCAGTGGGGGCTCTACCGGGACAGATAACAATGAGCAGTTCTTC
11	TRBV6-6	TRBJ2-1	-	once	CASSEGGEQFF	TGTGCCAGCAGTGAGGGGGGTGAGCAGTTCTTC
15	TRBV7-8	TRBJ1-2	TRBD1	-	CASSQGSGQGDGYTF	TGTGCCAGCAGCCAAGGGTCAGGCCAGGGGGATGGCTACACCTTC
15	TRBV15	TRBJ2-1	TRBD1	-	CATSSLGQGNNEQFF	TGTGCCACCAGCAGTCTTGGACAGGGAAATAATGAGCAGTTCTTC
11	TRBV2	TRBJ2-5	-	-	CASSEWETQYF	TGTGCCAGCAGTGAATGGGAGACCCAGTACTTC
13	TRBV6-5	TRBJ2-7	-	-	CASSSGLVSEQYF	TGTGCCAGCTCGTCGGGTTTAGTCTCCGAGCAGTACTTC
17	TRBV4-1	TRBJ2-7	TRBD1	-	CASSRLTGDRVSYEQYF	TGCGCCAGCAGCCGCCTGACAGGGGACAGGGTCTCCTACGAGCAGTACTTC
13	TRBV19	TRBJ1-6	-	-	CATLADGSSPLHF	TGTGCCACCCTGGCAGACGGGAGTTCACCCCTCCACTTT
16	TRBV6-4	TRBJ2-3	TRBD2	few	CASSDSTSGGADTQYF	TGTGCCAGCAGTGACTCAACTAGCGGGGGGGCAGATACGCAGTATTTT
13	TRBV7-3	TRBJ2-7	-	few	CASSEGPSYEQYF	TGTGCCAGCAGCGAAGGGCCCTCCTACGAGCAGTACTTC
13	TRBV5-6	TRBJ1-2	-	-	CASSLGELYGYTF	TGTGCCAGCAGCTTGGGGGAGCTCTATGGCTACACCTTC
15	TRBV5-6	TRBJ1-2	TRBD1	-	CASSPGQGVDYGYTF	TGTGCCAGCAGCCCGGGACAGGGGGTCGACTATGGCTACACCTTC
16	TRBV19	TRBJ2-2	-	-	CASSIGASANTGELFF	TGTGCCAGTAGTATTGGGGCATCAGCGAACACCGGGGAGCTGTTTTTT
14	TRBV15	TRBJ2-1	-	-	CATASGGVGNEQFF	TGTGCCACCGCTTCAGGAGGGGTCGGGAATGAGCAGTTCTTC
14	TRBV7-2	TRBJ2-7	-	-	CASSLELGQYEQYF	TGTGCCAGCAGCTTAGAATTAGGGCAGTACGAGCAGTACTTC
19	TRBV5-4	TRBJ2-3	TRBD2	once	CASSLVTSEPEGVTDTQYF	TGTGCCAGCAGCTTGGTAACTAGCGAACCGGAGGGTGTCACAGATACGCAGTATTTT
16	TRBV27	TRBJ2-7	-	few	CASSLSVGTYSYEQYF	TGTGCCAGCAGTTTATCGGTTGGGACGTACTCCTACGAGCAGTACTTC
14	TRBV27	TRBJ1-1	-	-	CASSPSDTYTEAFF	TGTGCCAGCAGCCCCTCCGACACTTACACTGAAGCTTTCTTT
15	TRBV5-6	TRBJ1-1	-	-	CASSPGGGDSTEAFF	TGTGCCAGCAGCCCGGGGGGAGGGGACTCCACTGAAGCTTTCTTT
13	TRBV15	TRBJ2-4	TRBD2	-	CATSTSGRGDQYF	TGTGCCACCAGCACTAGCGGGAGGGGTGATCAGTACTTC
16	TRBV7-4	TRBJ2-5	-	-	CASSSKASRPQETQYF	TGTGCCAGCAGCTCAAAGGCTAGCAGGCCCCAAGAGACCCAGTACTTC
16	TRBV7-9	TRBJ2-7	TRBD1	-	CASSVVGDRGSYEQYF	TGTGCCAGCAGCGTAGTAGGGGACAGGGGTTCTTACGAGCAGTACTTC
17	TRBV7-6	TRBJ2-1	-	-	CASSLARVGNSYNEQFF	TGTGCCAGCAGCTTAGCGCGGGTCGGGAACTCCTACAATGAGCAGTTCTTC
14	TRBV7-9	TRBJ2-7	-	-	CASSSVRRPDEQYF	TGTGCCAGCAGCTCAGTCCGAAGACCGGACGAGCAGTACTTC
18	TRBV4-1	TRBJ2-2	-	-	CASSQAHLGRANTGELFF	TGCGCCAGCAGCCAAGCTCACCTAGGAAGAGCGAACACCGGGGAGCTGTTTTTT
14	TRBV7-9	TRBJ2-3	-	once	CASSSIRAQDTQYF	TGTGCCAGCAGCTCAATCAGGGCACAGGATACGCAGTATTTT
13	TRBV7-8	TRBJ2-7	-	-	CASSLVGPYEQYF	TGTGCCAGCAGCTTAGTAGGGCCCTACGAGCAGTACTTC
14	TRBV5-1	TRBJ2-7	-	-	CASSLSGPAYEQYF	TGCGCCAGCAGCCTGAGCGGTCCAGCCTACGAGCAGTACTTC
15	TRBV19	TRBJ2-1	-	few	CASREPGLADNEQFF	TGTGCCAGTAGGGAGCCGGGACTTGCGGACAATGAGCAGTTCTTC
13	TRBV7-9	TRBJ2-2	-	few	CAGRAGDTGELFF	TGTGCCGGACGCGCAGGGGACACCGGGGAGCTGTTTTTT
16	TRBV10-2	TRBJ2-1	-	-	CASSGQLMTSHNEQFF	TGCGCCAGCAGTGGGCAACTAATGACATCCCACAATGAGCAGTTCTTC
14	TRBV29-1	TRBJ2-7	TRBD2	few	CSVVYSGSSYEQYF	TGCAGCGTTGTCTACAGCGGGAGCTCCTACGAGCAGTACTTC
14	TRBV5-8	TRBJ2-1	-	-	CASSFGQGLGEQFF	TGTGCCAGCAGCTTCGGGCAGGGCCTTGGGGAGCAGTTCTTC
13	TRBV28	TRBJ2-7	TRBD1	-	CASRYGTAYEQYF	TGTGCCAGCAGATATGGGACAGCCTACGAGCAGTACTTC
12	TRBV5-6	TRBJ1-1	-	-	CASSLGDTEAFF	TGTGCCAGCAGCTTAGGGGACACTGAAGCTTTCTTT
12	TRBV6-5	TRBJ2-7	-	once	CASSYGGGEQYF	TGTGCCAGCAGTTACGGGGGAGGCGAGCAGTACTTC
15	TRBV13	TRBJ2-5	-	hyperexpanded	CASSSAGIDQETQYF	TGTGCCAGCAGCTCCGCCGGGATAGATCAAGAGACCCAGTACTTC
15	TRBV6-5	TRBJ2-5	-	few	CASSYETESRVTQYF	TGTGCCAGCAGTTACGAGACAGAGTCAAGAGTGACCCAGTACTTC
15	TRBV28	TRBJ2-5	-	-	CASSSVDRDQETQYF	TGTGCCAGCAGTTCCGTCGACCGAGACCAAGAGACCCAGTACTTC
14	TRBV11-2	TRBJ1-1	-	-	CASSSTAMNTEAFF	TGTGCCAGCAGCTCGACAGCCATGAACACTGAAGCTTTCTTT
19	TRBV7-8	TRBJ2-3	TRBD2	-	CASSSRGLAGGQGTDTQYF	TGTGCCAGCAGCTCCCGAGGCCTAGCGGGGGGGCAGGGCACAGATACGCAGTATTTT
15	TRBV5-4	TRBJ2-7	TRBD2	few	CASSWTSGNSYEQYF	TGTGCCAGCAGCTGGACTAGCGGGAACTCCTACGAGCAGTACTTC
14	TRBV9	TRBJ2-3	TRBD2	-	CASSAGLATDTQYF	TGTGCCAGCAGCGCGGGACTAGCCACAGATACGCAGTATTTT
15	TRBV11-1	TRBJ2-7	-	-	CASSGNRQAHYEQYF	TGTGCCAGCAGCGGGAATCGGCAGGCTCACTACGAGCAGTACTTC
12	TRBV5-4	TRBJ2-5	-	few	CASWDTQETQYF	TGTGCCAGTTGGGACACACAAGAGACCCAGTACTTC